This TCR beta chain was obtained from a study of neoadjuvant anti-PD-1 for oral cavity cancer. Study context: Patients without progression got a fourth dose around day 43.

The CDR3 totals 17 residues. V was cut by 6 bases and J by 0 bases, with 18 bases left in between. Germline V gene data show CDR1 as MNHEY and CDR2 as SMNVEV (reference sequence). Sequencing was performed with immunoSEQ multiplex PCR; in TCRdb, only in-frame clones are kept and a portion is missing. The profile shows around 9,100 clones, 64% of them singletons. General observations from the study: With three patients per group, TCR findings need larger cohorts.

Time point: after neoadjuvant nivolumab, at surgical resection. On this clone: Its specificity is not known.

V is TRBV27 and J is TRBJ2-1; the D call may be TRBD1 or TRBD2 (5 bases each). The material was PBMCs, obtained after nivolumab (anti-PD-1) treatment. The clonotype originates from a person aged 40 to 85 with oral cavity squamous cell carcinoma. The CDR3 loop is CASSPRDAGVSYNEQFF. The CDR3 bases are TGTGCCAGCAGCCCTCGGGACGCGGGTGTCTCCTACAATGAGCAGTTCTTC.